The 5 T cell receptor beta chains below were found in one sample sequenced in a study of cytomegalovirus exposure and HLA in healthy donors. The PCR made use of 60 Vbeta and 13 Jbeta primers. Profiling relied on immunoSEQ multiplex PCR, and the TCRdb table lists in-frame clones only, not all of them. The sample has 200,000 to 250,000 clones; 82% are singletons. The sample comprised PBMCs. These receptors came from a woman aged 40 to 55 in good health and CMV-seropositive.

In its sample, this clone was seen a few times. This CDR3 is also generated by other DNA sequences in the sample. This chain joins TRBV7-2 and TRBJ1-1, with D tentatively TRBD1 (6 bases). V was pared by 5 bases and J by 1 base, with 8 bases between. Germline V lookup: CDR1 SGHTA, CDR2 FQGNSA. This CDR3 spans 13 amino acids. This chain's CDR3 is CASSTDRNTEAFF. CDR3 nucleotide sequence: TGTGCCAGCAGCACGGACAGGAACACTGAAGCTTTCTTT.

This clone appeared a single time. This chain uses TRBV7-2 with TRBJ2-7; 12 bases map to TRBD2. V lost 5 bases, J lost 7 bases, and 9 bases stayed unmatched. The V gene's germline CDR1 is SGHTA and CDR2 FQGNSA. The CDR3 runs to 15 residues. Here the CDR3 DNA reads TGTGCCAGCAGCCCCGGACTAGCGGGACGGGGGGAGCAGTACTTC. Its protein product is CASSPGLAGRGEQYF.

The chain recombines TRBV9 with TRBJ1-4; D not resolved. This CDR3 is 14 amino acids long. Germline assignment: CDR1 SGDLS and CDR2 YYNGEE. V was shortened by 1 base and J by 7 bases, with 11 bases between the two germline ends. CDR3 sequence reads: CASSVRREGEKLFF. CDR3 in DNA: TGTGCCAGCAGCGTACGAAGGGAGGGTGAAAAACTGTTTTTT.

Here the CDR3 DNA reads TGTGCCACGAAGTTCGGGGGGCCGAGCACAGATACGCAGTATTTT. Its translation: CATKFGGPSTDTQYF. The V and J genes are TRBV7-2 and TRBJ2-3; weak D call: TRBD2 (7 bases). Per germline, CDR1 SGHTA and CDR2 FQGNSA. The CDR3 totals 15 residues. Between the trimmed V and J ends, which lost 10 bases and 0 bases, there was a span of 17 bases.

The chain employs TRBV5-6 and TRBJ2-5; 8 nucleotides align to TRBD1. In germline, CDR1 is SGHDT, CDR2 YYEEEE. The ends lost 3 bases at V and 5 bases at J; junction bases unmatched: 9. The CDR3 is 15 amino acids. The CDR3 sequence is CASSWGQVKGETQYF. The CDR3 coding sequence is TGTGCCAGCAGCTGGGGACAGGTCAAAGGGGAGACCCAGTACTTC.